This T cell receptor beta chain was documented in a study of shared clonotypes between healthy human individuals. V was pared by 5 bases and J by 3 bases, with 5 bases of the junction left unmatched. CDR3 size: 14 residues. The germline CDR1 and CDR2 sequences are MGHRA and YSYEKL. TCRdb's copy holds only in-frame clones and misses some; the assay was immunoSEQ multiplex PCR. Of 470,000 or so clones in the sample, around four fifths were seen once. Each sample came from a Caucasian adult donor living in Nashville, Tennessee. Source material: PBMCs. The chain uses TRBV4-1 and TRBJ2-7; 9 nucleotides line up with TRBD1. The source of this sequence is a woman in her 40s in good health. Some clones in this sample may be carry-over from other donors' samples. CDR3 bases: TGCGCCAGCAGCTTCCCGGGACAGGGCTACGAGCAGTACTTC. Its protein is CASSFPGQGYEQYF.